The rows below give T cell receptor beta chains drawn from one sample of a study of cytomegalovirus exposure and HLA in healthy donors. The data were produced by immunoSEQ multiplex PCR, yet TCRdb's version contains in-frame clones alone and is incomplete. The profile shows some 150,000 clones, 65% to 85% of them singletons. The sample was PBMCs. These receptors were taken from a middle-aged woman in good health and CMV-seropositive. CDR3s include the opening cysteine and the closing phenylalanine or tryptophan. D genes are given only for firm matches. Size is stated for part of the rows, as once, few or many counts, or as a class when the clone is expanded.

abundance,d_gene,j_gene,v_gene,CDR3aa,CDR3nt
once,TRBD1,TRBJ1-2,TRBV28,CASRATGGLDYGYTF,TGTGCCAGCAGAGCCACAGGGGGCTTGGACTATGGCTACACCTTC
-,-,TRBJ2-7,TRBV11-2,CASSLDRQKTQYF,TGTGCCAGCAGCTTAGATAGACAAAAAACACAGTACTTC
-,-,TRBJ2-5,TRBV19,CASSKGRGFQETQYF,TGTGCCAGTAGTAAGGGCCGGGGGTTTCAAGAGACCCAGTACTTC
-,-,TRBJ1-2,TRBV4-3,CASSFRSGANYGYTF,TGCGCCAGCAGCTTTAGGTCCGGAGCTAACTATGGCTACACCTTC
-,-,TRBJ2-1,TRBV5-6,CASSLGGRNEQFF,TGTGCCAGCAGCTTGGGAGGGAGGAATGAGCAGTTCTTC
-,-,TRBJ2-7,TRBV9,CASSVGELYEQYF,TGTGCCAGCAGCGTAGGGGAGCTCTACGAGCAGTACTTC
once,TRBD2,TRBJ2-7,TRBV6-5,CASSYSGLALYEQYF,TGTGCCAGCAGTTACTCCGGACTAGCTCTCTACGAGCAGTACTTC
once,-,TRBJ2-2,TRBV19,CASRQGRTGELFF,TGTGCCAGTAGGCAGGGGCGGACCGGGGAGCTGTTTTTT
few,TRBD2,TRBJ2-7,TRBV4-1,CASSRFATSGYEQYF,TGCGCCAGCAGCCGCTTCGCGACTAGCGGCTACGAGCAGTACTTC
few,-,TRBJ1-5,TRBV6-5,CASSYAVFQPQHF,TGTGCCAGCAGTTACGCAGTCTTTCAGCCCCAGCATTTT
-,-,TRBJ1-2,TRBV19,CASSIIGVYGYTF,TGTGCCAGTAGTATAATCGGAGTTTATGGCTACACCTTC
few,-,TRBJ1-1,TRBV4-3,CASSQDLAGDAEAFF,TGCGCCAGCAGCCAAGATCTCGCAGGGGACGCTGAAGCTTTCTTT
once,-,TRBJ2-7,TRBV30,CAWSSTGTYEQYF,TGTGCCTGGAGTAGCACAGGGACCTACGAGCAGTACTTC
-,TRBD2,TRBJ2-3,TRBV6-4,CASSDFPGTSVGGQYF,TGTGCCAGCAGTGACTTTCCCGGGACTAGCGTTGGTGGGCAGTATTTT
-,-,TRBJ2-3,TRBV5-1,CASSLDSETDTQYF,TGCGCCAGCAGCTTAGACTCAGAGACAGATACGCAGTATTTT
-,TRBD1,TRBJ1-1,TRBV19,CASSRPTGSEAFF,TGTGCCAGTAGTAGACCGACAGGGTCCGAAGCTTTCTTT
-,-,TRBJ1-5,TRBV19,CASSLQSSNQPQHF,TGTGCCAGTAGCCTACAGTCTAGCAATCAGCCCCAGCATTTT
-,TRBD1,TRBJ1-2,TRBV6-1,CASSEVETGPFNYGYTF,TGTGCCAGCAGTGAAGTTGAGACAGGGCCCTTTAACTATGGCTACACCTTC